This T cell receptor beta chain emerged from a study of cytomegalovirus exposure and HLA in healthy donors. The PCR was carried out with 60 Vbeta primers and 13 Jbeta primers. Sequencing was performed with immunoSEQ multiplex PCR; in TCRdb, only in-frame clones are kept and a portion is missing. Here the sample spans about 110,000 clones, approximately 80% being singletons. V was clipped by 5 bases and J by 4 bases; unmatched bases: 5. Germline V gives CDR1 MNHNS, CDR2 SASEGT. This CDR3 region has 14 residues. Study-wide results and caveats: Highest at DRB1 and lowest at HLA-C, TCR association rates differed among HLA loci in a later analysis.

Comment on this clone: Its specificity is not known.

The V and J genes are TRBV6-1 and TRBJ2-1, with 7 bases that match TRBD2. The sequenced sample was PBMCs. This receptor was identified in a man aged 30 to 39 in good health and CMV-seropositive. The CDR3 nucleotides are TGTGCCAGCAGTTCTAGGACTAGTTACAATGAGCAGTTCTTC. Its protein is CASSSRTSYNEQFF.